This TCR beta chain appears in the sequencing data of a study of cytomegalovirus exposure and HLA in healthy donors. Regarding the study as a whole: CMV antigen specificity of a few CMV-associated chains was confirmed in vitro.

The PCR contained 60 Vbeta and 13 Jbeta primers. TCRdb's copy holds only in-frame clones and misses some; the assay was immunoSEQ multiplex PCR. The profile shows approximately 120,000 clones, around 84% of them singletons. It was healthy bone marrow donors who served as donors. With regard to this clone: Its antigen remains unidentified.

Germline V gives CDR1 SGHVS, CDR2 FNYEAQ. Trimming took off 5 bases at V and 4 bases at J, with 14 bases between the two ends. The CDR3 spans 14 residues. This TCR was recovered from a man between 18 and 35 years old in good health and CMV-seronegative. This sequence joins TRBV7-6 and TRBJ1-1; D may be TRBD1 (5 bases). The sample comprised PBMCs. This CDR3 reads CASSGLAGGTEAFF. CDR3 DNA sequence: TGTGCCAGCAGCGGACTCGCGGGGGGCACTGAAGCTTTCTTT.